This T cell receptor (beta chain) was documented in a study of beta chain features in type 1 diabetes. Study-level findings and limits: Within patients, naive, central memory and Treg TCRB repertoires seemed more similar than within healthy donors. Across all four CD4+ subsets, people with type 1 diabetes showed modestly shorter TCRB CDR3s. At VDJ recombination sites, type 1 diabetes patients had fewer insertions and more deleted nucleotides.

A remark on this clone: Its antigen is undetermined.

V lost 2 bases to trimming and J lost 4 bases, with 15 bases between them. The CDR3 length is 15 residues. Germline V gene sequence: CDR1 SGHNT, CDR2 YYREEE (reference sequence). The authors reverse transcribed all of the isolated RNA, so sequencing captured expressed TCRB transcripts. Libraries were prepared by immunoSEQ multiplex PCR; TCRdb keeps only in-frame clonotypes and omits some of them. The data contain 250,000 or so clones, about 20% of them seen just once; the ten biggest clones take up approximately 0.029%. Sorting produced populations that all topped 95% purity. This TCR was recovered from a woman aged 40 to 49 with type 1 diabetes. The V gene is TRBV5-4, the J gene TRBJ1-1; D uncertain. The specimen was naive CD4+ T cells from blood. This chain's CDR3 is CASSFNGGEVTEAFF. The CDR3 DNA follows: TGTGCCAGCAGCTTCAACGGCGGGGAAGTCACTGAAGCTTTCTTT.